This entry lists 26 T cell receptor beta chains sequenced from one sample in a study of blood T cell repertoires in COVID-19. The repertoire was sequenced with immunoSEQ multiplex PCR; TCRdb's copy has only in-frame clones and lacks some. The sample consists of 40,000 to 55,000 clones, approximately 85% of them appearing once. Sequenced material: peripheral blood. These receptors were collected from a man aged 50 or older with active COVID-19.

The chain employs TRBV24-1 and TRBJ1-2, with D tentatively TRBD1 (5 bases). CDR1 is KGHDR and CDR2 is SFDVKD in the germline V gene. The CDR3 is 14 amino acids. V was clipped by 9 bases and J by 1 base, with 14 bases between them. The CDR3 region is CATAGFRDNYGYTF. The DNA of the CDR3 is TGTGCCACCGCAGGGTTTCGAGATAACTATGGCTACACCTTC.

There are a few counts of this clone. J is TRBJ1-4 and V is TRBV6-2 or TRBV6-3, with D hard to call. Germline assignment: CDR1 MNHEY and CDR2 SVGEGT. V lost 4 bases to trimming and J lost 3 bases, with 6 bases between them. The CDR3 runs 13 residues. CDR3 amino acids: CASSWSSNEKLFF. The CDR3 DNA follows: TGTGCCAGCAGTTGGAGTTCTAATGAAAAACTGTTTTTT.

The chain recombines TRBV6-6 with TRBJ1-2; perhaps TRBD1 as D (5 bases). The V end was cut by 7 bases, the J end by 2 bases, with 20 bases between. The CDR3 contains 16 residues. Germline CDR1 MNHNY, CDR2 SVGAGI (reference sequence). The CDR3 DNA reads TGTGCCAGCACCGTAGACAGTAAAATACGAAACTATGGCTACACCTTC. Encoded protein: CASTVDSKIRNYGYTF.

This clone was picked up one time. Germline and junction disagree at one end, which may indicate a read error. The gene calls are TRBV3-1 (or the pseudogene TRBV3-2) and TRBJ1-2; maybe TRBD1 (5 bases). CDR3 size: 12 residues. CDR1 LGHDT and CDR2 YNNKEL come from the germline V gene (reference sequence). This CDR3 reads CASSQGTRGYTF. In DNA form, the CDR3 reads TGTGCCAGCAGTCAAGGGACTCGTGGCTACACCTTC.

The rearrangement links TRBV5-1 to TRBJ2-3, with 9 positions matching TRBD2. The CDR3 covers 16 residues. Germline loops: CDR1 SGHRS, CDR2 YFSETQ. J lost 1 base, V lost 2 bases, and 5 bases had no gene match. The CDR3 DNA sequence: TGCGCCAGCAGCTTATCTAGCGGGGCTCGCACAGATACGCAGTATTTT. It encodes CASSLSSGARTDTQYF.

By its share, this clone is medium-sized. V usage is TRBV5-1 and J usage is TRBJ2-1, with 9 bases matching TRBD2. V trimming: 4 bases; J trimming: 8 bases; junction bases outside the gene matches: 7. This CDR3 spans 14 amino acids. Germline CDR1 reads SGHRS; CDR2 reads YFSETQ. For the CDR3, the DNA is TGCGCCAGCAGCGCGGGAGGGGCCTCCGATGAGCAGTTCTTC. It codes for CASSAGGASDEQFF.

The V and J genes are TRBV5-5 and TRBJ1-5; no clear D. Trimming stripped 0 bases from V and 5 bases from J, with 12 bases between. This CDR3 has 15 amino acids. CDR1 SGHKS and CDR2 YYEKEE come from the germline V gene (reference sequence). CDR3 in amino acids: CASSLGGGLDQPQHF. In nucleotides, the CDR3 is TGTGCCAGCAGCTTGGGTGGAGGGTTGGATCAGCCCCAGCATTTT. Full variable domain (remainder filled in from reference TRBV5-5 and TRBJ1-5): DAGVTQSPTHLIKTRGQQVTLRCSPISGHKSVSWYQQVLGQGPQFIFQYYEKEERGRGNFPDRFSARQFPNYSSELNVNALLLGDSALYLCASSLGGGLDQPQHFGDGTRLSIL.

CDR3 residues: CATSGGAGANVLTF. The CDR3 coding sequence is TGTGCCACCAGTGGGGGGGCTGGGGCCAACGTCCTGACTTTC. The chain combines TRBV24-1 with TRBJ2-6; D is possibly TRBD2 (6 bases). From germline, CDR1 is KGHDR and CDR2 SFDVKD. The CDR3 is 14 amino acids. The V end was cut by 5 bases, the J end by 2 bases, with 6 bases between.

The V call is TRBV4-3, the J call TRBJ2-3; 8 nucleotides line up with TRBD2. Losses at the gene ends were 1 base for V and 5 bases for J; bases not matched to a gene: 8. The CDR3 extends over 16 amino acids. From germline, CDR1 is LGHNA and CDR2 YSLEER. The CDR3 DNA reads TGCGCCAGCAGCCAAGGCCTCGCGGGGGGACTAGATACGCAGTATTTT. Translation: CASSQGLAGGLDTQYF.

The chain combines TRBV9 with TRBJ1-2; no firm D call. V lost 6 bases and J lost 4, with 10 bases in between. The CDR3 spans 12 residues. Germline CDR1 SGDLS, CDR2 YYNGEE. The CDR3 DNA is TGTGCCAGCACAGCGGACGGCTATGGCTACACCTTC. This sequence encodes CASTADGYGYTF.

This chain joins TRBV15 and TRBJ2-2; 8 bases align to TRBD1. The CDR3 is 15 amino acids. Germline-derived CDR1 and CDR2 are LNHNV and YYDKDF (reference sequence). The trim removed 4 bases at V and 7 bases at J, leaving 8 bases unmatched. The CDR3 sequence is CATSTRTGNIGELFF. The CDR3 nucleotides are TGTGCCACCAGCACCAGGACAGGGAATATCGGGGAGCTGTTTTTT.

V gene TRBV19 combines with J gene TRBJ1-2; 7 positions agree with TRBD1. J was trimmed by 8 bases and V by 9 bases; bases with no gene match: 12. The CDR3 has 13 amino acids. Germline V gene sequence: CDR1 LNHDA, CDR2 SQIVND (reference sequence). The CDR3 DNA reads TGTGCCAGCCACCGACAGGGCCCGGGGGGCTACACCTTC. It translates to CASHRQGPGGYTF.

This CDR3 is CASRIRREASQPQHF. DNA of the CDR3: TGTGCCAGCAGAATCCGGCGGGAGGCCTCTCAGCCCCAGCATTTT. The gene calls are TRBV28 and TRBJ1-5; D is uncertain. The CDR3 contains 15 residues. The V end was cut by 6 bases, the J end by 6 bases, with 18 bases between. CDR1 and CDR2 from the germline V gene are MDHEN and SYDVKM.

V gene TRBV7-9 combines with J gene TRBJ2-2, with 7 bases matching TRBD2. V lost 1 base to trimming and J lost 6 bases; unmatched junction nucleotides: 8. Germline-derived CDR1 and CDR2 are SEHNR and FQNEAQ (reference sequence). CDR3 length: 16 amino acids. This CDR3 is CASSLGRETPSGELFF. In DNA, the CDR3 is TGTGCCAGCAGCTTAGGGCGGGAGACTCCTTCCGGGGAGCTGTTTTTT. Combining the CDR3 with reference TRBV7-9 and TRBJ2-2 gives the whole variable domain DTGVSQNPRHKITKRGQNVTFRCDPISEHNRLYWYRQTLGQGPEFLTYFQNEAQLEKSRLLSDRFSAERPKGSFSTLEIQRTEQGDSAMYLCASSLGRETPSGELFFGEGSRLTVL.

The chain has TRBV5-1 and TRBJ1-4; tentative D call: TRBD1 (5 bases). Looked up from germline, CDR1 is SGHRS and CDR2 is YFSETQ. V shed 4 bases and J shed 1 base, with 11 bases lying between them. The CDR3 totals 15 residues. The DNA of the CDR3 is TGCGCCAGCAGCCCGCACCAGGGAACTAATGAAAAACTGTTTTTT. Its protein product is CASSPHQGTNEKLFF.

This clone has only a few counts. The chain employs TRBV4-2 and TRBJ2-3; TRBD2 aligns across 7 bases. With 1 base clipped from V and 2 bases from J, the junction kept 3 bases outside the gene matches. The CDR3 has 15 amino acids. Germline V CDR1 and CDR2: LGHNA, YNFKEQ. CDR3 DNA: TGTGCCAGCAGCCAAGGGGCGGGGGACACAGATACGCAGTATTTT. Translated, it gives CASSQGAGDTDTQYF.

V and J are TRBV5-1 and TRBJ1-1; 9 nucleotides match TRBD1. Germline V gene lookup returns CDR1 SGHRS and CDR2 YFSETQ. The CDR3 extends over 16 amino acids. V lost 4 bases, J lost 0 bases, and 7 bases stayed unmatched. The CDR3 here is CASSPGTGPMNTEAFF. The CDR3 DNA reads as TGCGCCAGCAGCCCCGGGACAGGGCCTATGAACACTGAAGCTTTCTTT.

Relative to its sample, this clone is medium-sized (0.01 to 0.1%). The V and J genes are TRBV2 and TRBJ1-1; tentative D call: TRBD1 (5 bases). V was cut by 3 bases and J by 1 base, with 6 bases left in between. The CDR3 extends over 13 amino acids. Per germline, CDR1 SNHLY and CDR2 FYNNEI. CDR3 protein: CASSDDRNTEAFF. CDR3 sequence (DNA): TGTGCCAGCAGTGATGACAGGAACACTGAAGCTTTCTTT. Full variable domain (missing parts from reference TRBV2 and TRBJ1-1): EPEVTQTPSHQVTQMGQEVILRCVPISNHLYFYWYRQILGQKVEFLVSFYNNEISEKSEIFDDQFSVERPDGSNFTLKIRSTKLEDSAMYFCASSDDRNTEAFFGQGTRLTVV.

The gene calls are TRBV7-2 and TRBJ2-3, with 7 bases that match TRBD1. This CDR3 has 15 amino acids. CDR1 and CDR2 (germline): SGHTA, FQGNSA. The ends lost 2 bases at V and 2 bases at J; junction bases unmatched: 4. CDR3: CASSLSGQPTDTQYF. DNA of the CDR3: TGTGCCAGCAGCTTATCGGGACAGCCCACAGATACGCAGTATTTT.

This clone has a handful of counts. The CDR3 protein is CASSLDRGLSNQPQHF. Here the CDR3 DNA reads TGTGCCAGCAGCTTAGATCGGGGGTTGAGCAATCAGCCCCAGCATTTT. V is TRBV7-8 and J is TRBJ1-5; D perhaps matches TRBD1 (5 bases). The CDR3 is made up of 16 amino acids. CDR1 is SGHVS, CDR2 FQNEAQ, per germline. Trimming took 1 base from V and 1 from J, leaving 11 bases between them.

The chain links TRBV7-9 to TRBJ2-7; 8 nucleotides line up with TRBD1. Germline V lookup: CDR1 SEHNR, CDR2 FQNEAQ (reference sequence). After removal of 3 bases from V and 5 bases from J, the junction contained 6 bases not matched to a gene. The CDR3 is 14 residues long. This CDR3 is CASSLAQGAHEQYF. The CDR3 DNA reads as TGTGCCAGCAGCTTGGCCCAGGGGGCCCACGAGCAGTACTTC.

The rearrangement joins TRBV9 to TRBJ1-5; 8 positions agree with TRBD1. CDR3 length: 17 residues. Germline lookup yields CDR1 SGDLS and CDR2 YYNGEE. Germline trimming cut 0 bases from V and 5 bases from J; bases unmatched to any gene: 10. In DNA, the CDR3 is TGTGCCAGCAGCGTAGTCCAGGACAGGGTGACCCATCAGCCCCAGCATTTT. This translates into CASSVVQDRVTHQPQHF.

V usage is TRBV5-1 and J usage is TRBJ1-4, with a tentative D call TRBD1 (5 bases). This CDR3 comprises 14 residues. V gave up 3 bases and J gave up 8 bases, with 14 bases separating them. Per the germline V gene, CDR1 is SGHRS and CDR2 is YFSETQ. As DNA, the CDR3 is TGCGCCAGCAGCTGGGCAGGGTCAGGGGAAAAACTGTTTTTT. The encoded protein is CASSWAGSGEKLFF.

V and J are TRBV6-1 and TRBJ1-2; D uncertain. Germline CDR1 is MNHNS and CDR2 is SASEGT. This CDR3 has 15 residues. Trimming stripped 0 bases from V and 4 bases from J, with 12 bases between. This chain's CDR3 is CASSEAGGLGYGYTF. In nucleotides, the CDR3 is TGTGCCAGCAGTGAAGCGGGAGGCTTGGGCTATGGCTACACCTTC.

This clone is a singleton in its sample. Its ends do not fully match the called genes, so a read error is possible. The chain joins TRBV7-7 to TRBJ2-7; D perhaps matches TRBD1 (6 bases). The length of the CDR3 is 14 residues. The germline V gene encodes CDR1 SSHAT and CDR2 FNYEAQ (reference sequence). The CDR3 DNA reads as TGTGCTAGCAGCTTAGTTTTGGGGGCGCGCGAGCAGTACTTC. It yields the protein CASSLVLGAREQYF.

The chain is built from TRBV18 and TRBJ2-3; a possible D gene is TRBD1 (6 bases). V lost 2 bases, J lost 6 bases, and 21 bases lay in between. Germline assignment: CDR1 KGHSH and CDR2 LQKENI. CDR3 size: 17 residues. The CDR3 coding sequence is TGTGCCAGCTCACCAGGACAGCTTTTGACACGTGCGGATACGCAGTATTTT. Translation: CASSPGQLLTRADTQYF.